The clone carrying this TCR beta chain was seen just once. The antigen is not known. The sample originates from a study of T cell responses to AZD1222 COVID-19 vaccine. Sequencing used immunoSEQ multiplex PCR; TCRdb keeps in-frame clones, though not all of them. The sample includes about 94,000 clones, around 84% of them seen just once. The study, taken as a whole, reports: Two AZD1222 administrations were followed by greater Spike-specific TCR breadth and depth. Per reports, nearly half of all spike-specific TCRs target regions that are unmutated in variants. The donor cohort was predominantly white British with a female majority, and clonal diversity may have been underestimated.

Material: peripheral blood, obtained 28 days after the second AZD1222 dose. This clonotype was obtained from an adult who received the AZD1222 COVID-19 vaccine.

CDR3 sequence reads: CASSSDGTRNQPQHF. In nucleotides, the CDR3 is TGTGCCAGCAGCTCGGACGGAACGCGCAATCAGCCCCAGCATTTT. The gene calls are TRBV6-5 and TRBJ1-5, with unresolved D. Trimming pared 6 bases from V and 2 bases from J, leaving 14 bases between. Germline V CDR1 and CDR2: MNHEY, SVGAGI. The CDR3 totals 15 residues.